These 29 T cell receptor beta chains were sequenced from one sample in a study of vaccination and CD4 T cells after COVID-19. An Oncomine TCR Beta short-read assay was used to sequence the DNA from cultured CD4+ T cells. TCRdb re-called the PCR reads with MiXCR, one entry per CDR3 protein. The sample consists of approximately 12,000 distinct CDR3 sequences, less than 70% of them appearing once. Treatment of the sample: approximately nine-day PBMC culture with coronavirus spike peptide pools or control peptides (ViraFEST assay). Their cognate antigens are unknown. Material: CD4+ T cells from blood, cultured in vitro, obtained before SARS-CoV-2 vaccination. The origin of the receptors is a human donor who had recovered from COVID-19.

V and J are TRBV20-1 and TRBJ2-5; D unresolved. CDR3 length: 14 residues. Trimming removed 6 bases at V and 1 base at J, with 15 bases between. Germline-derived CDR1 and CDR2 are DFQATT and SNEGSKA (reference sequence). The CDR3: CSANSVSGQETQYF. The CDR3 DNA follows: TGCAGTGCAAATTCGGTATCGGGCCAAGAGACCCAGTACTTC.

V gene TRBV28 combines with J gene TRBJ2-5; 7 bases map to TRBD2. With V trimmed by 6 bases and J by 3 bases, 10 bases remained unmatched. CDR1 is MDHEN and CDR2 is SYDVKM in the germline V gene. The CDR3 totals 15 residues. The CDR3 nucleotides are TGTGCCAGCAGCACAGTAGGGAGGGGCAAAGAGACCCAGTACTTC. It specifies CASSTVGRGKETQYF.

This clonotype was counted only a few times. The rearrangement links TRBV6-5 to TRBJ1-1; a possible D gene is TRBD1 (5 bases). Germline-derived CDR1 and CDR2 are MNHEY and SVGAGI. The CDR3 spans 19 residues. Trimming cost V 0 bases and J 3 bases, with 23 bases left between them. In DNA, the CDR3 is TGTGCCAGCAGTTACTCGATTGTATCGCTTACACAGGCGCACACTGAAGCTTTCTTT. Its translation is CASSYSIVSLTQAHTEAFF.

In its sample, this clonotype was seen a few times. V usage is TRBV7-2 and J usage is TRBJ2-4; 9 bases agree with TRBD1. With V trimmed by 5 bases and J by 7 bases, 9 bases remained unmatched. Germline V CDR1 and CDR2: SGHTA, FQGNSA. The CDR3 has 15 residues. The CDR3 DNA reads as TGTGCCAGCAGCCCTAAGGGACAGGGCGGGAACATTCAGTACTTC. This codes for CASSPKGQGGNIQYF.

The J gene is TRBJ2-5, the V gene TRBV9; TRBD2 matches 8 bases. V lost 0 bases and J lost 5; bases outside the gene matches: 9. CDR1 and CDR2 (germline): SGDLS, YYNGEE. The CDR3 has 16 residues. The CDR3 sequence: CASSVGILAGKETQYF. The CDR3 DNA is TGTGCCAGCAGCGTAGGTATCCTAGCGGGTAAGGAGACCCAGTACTTC.

The count of this clonotype is one. The chain joins TRBV2 to TRBJ1-2, with D hard to call. The V and J ends lost 3 bases and 7 bases respectively, with 12 bases between them. The CDR3 loop spans 13 amino acids. CDR1 is SNHLY, CDR2 FYNNEI, per germline. CDR3 coding DNA: TGTGCCAGCAGTGAGTCTCCAACCCCTGGCTACACCTTC. Translating gives CASSESPTPGYTF.

The genes are TRBV5-6 and TRBJ2-7; 9 bases line up with TRBD2. Germline trimming cut 5 bases from V and 6 bases from J; bases unmatched to any gene: 9. The CDR3 totals 14 residues. Germline lookup yields CDR1 SGHDT and CDR2 YYEEEE. CDR3 DNA: TGTGCCAGCAGGGCGACTAGCGGAGGCCTCGAGCAGTACTTC. This codes for CASRATSGGLEQYF.

V and J are TRBV19 and TRBJ2-5, with 10 nucleotides matching TRBD2. The V gene end was trimmed by 7 bases and the J gene end by 6 bases; junction bases not matched to a gene: 8. The germline V gene has CDR1 LNHDA and CDR2 SQIVND (reference sequence). This CDR3 contains 14 residues. CDR3 region: CASTSASGSKTQYF. The CDR3, as DNA: TGTGCCAGTACCTCCGCTAGCGGGAGTAAGACCCAGTACTTC.

The chain is built from TRBV20-1 and TRBJ2-2; 12 nucleotides line up with TRBD2. Germline V CDR1 and CDR2: DFQATT, SNEGSKA (reference sequence). The V gene end was trimmed by 5 bases and the J gene end by 7 bases; junction bases not matched to a gene: 8. The CDR3 has 15 residues. Here the CDR3 reads CSAPPSGRAGGELFF. The CDR3 DNA sequence: TGCAGTGCTCCACCTAGCGGGAGGGCCGGCGGGGAGCTGTTTTTT.

V gene TRBV6-5 combines with J gene TRBJ2-3; TRBD2 aligns across 8 bases. The length of the CDR3 is 15 residues. V gave up 3 bases and J gave up 10 bases; unmatched junction bases: 12. Germline V gene sequence: CDR1 MNHEY, CDR2 SVGAGI. The CDR3 DNA reads as TGTGCCAGCAGTTATCCGGGAGGGCCAACGGATGCGCAGTATTTT. Protein product: CASSYPGGPTDAQYF.

In its sample, this clonotype was seen a few times. The V call is TRBV28, the J call TRBJ2-5, with D unclear. The CDR3 spans 11 residues. Trimming removed 4 bases at V and 2 bases at J, with 2 bases between. Germline V gene sequence: CDR1 MDHEN, CDR2 SYDVKM. This CDR3 reads CASSSQETQYF. As DNA, the CDR3 is TGTGCCAGCAGTTCGCAAGAGACCCAGTACTTC.

The genes are TRBV6-1 and TRBJ1-5; D remains ambiguous. V lost 8 bases and J 10 bases, leaving 21 bases between the germline ends. The CDR3 has 14 residues. Germline lookup yields CDR1 MNHNS and CDR2 SASEGT. CDR3 protein: CASENGQSGYPQHF. The CDR3 nucleotides are TGTGCCAGCGAGAACGGGCAGTCTGGTTATCCCCAGCATTTT.

The chain carries TRBV10-3 and TRBJ1-1, with D unclear. CDR3 length equals 14 residues. Germline-derived CDR1 and CDR2 are ENHRY and SYGVKD. The V gene lost 4 bases and the J gene lost 4 bases, with 13 bases spanning the gap. CDR3 sequence: CAISGLREGTEAFF. The CDR3 bases are TGTGCCATCAGTGGGTTAAGGGAGGGCACTGAAGCTTTCTTT.

This clonotype was counted between two and nine times. CDR3 residues: CASSRGVNTF. CDR3 DNA sequence: TGTGCCAGCAGTAGGGGGGTAAACACCTTC. V and J are TRBV28 and TRBJ1-2, with D possibly TRBD1 on 6 matching bases. CDR1 and CDR2 from the germline V gene are MDHEN and SYDVKM. The CDR3 contains 10 residues. Deletions cut 5 bases from V and 12 bases from J, with 10 bases between.

This clonotype was seen only once. The chain combines TRBV6-5 with TRBJ2-7; D might be TRBD1 (5 bases). V shed 0 bases and J shed 1 base, with 10 bases lying between them. CDR1 and CDR2 from the germline V gene are MNHEY and SVGAGI. This CDR3 is 15 amino acids long. CDR3 loop: CASSYSLGASYEQYF. DNA of the CDR3: TGTGCCAGCAGTTACTCCTTAGGGGCTTCCTACGAGCAGTACTTC.

The count of this clonotype is one. The chain couples TRBV30 to TRBJ2-5, with 12 bases matching TRBD2. Per germline, CDR1 GTSNPN and CDR2 SVGIG (reference sequence). CDR3 length: 16 residues. Losses at the gene ends were 3 bases for V and 0 bases for J; bases not matched to a gene: 5. The CDR3 loop is CAWRLAGGLYQETQYF. For the CDR3, the DNA is TGTGCCTGGAGACTAGCGGGAGGACTGTACCAAGAGACCCAGTACTTC.

This clonotype turned up a few times. The chain joins TRBV29-1 to TRBJ1-1; tentatively, D is TRBD1 (5 bases). Trimming shortened V by 7 bases and J by 3 bases, and 12 bases separated the two germline ends. There are 12 residues in the CDR3. Looked up from germline, CDR1 is SQVTM and CDR2 is ANQGSEA. The CDR3 DNA reads as TGCAGCGGGGGCGCGTCGGACACTGAAGCTTTCTTT. Its translation: CSGGASDTEAFF.

This chain connects TRBV10-2 to TRBJ2-3, with D unresolved. The CDR3 is 13 residues long. CDR1 and CDR2 from the germline V gene are WSHSY and SAAADI. V was cut by 6 bases and J by 2 bases, with 9 bases left in between. The DNA of the CDR3 is TGCGCCAGCAGCCTCGACCTCACAGATACGCAGTATTTT. Protein product: CASSLDLTDTQYF.

V usage is TRBV19 and J usage is TRBJ2-2; D is unclear. CDR1 and CDR2 from the germline V gene are LNHDA and SQIVND (reference sequence). V gave up 4 bases and J gave up 0 bases, with 12 bases separating them. The CDR3 consists of 16 residues. CDR3 sequence reads: CASSKIVAANTGELFF. Here the CDR3 DNA reads TGTGCCAGTAGTAAGATAGTGGCAGCGAACACCGGGGAGCTGTTTTTT.

The chain has TRBV7-2 and TRBJ2-5, with D maybe TRBD1 (6 bases). Germline V gives CDR1 SGHTA, CDR2 FQGNSA. This CDR3 comprises 14 residues. V was clipped by 2 bases and J by 2 bases, with 9 bases between them. CDR3 amino acids: CASSLSRGQETQYF. The CDR3 nucleotides read TGTGCCAGCAGCTTATCCAGGGGACAAGAGACCCAGTACTTC.

This chain uses TRBV7-8 with TRBJ2-5, with D possibly being TRBD2 (6 bases). The V and J ends lost 5 bases and 5 bases respectively, with 21 bases between them. CDR1 is SGHVS and CDR2 is FQNEAQ in the germline V gene. The CDR3 has 16 amino acids. For the CDR3, the DNA is TGTGCCAGCAGCCCCCTTACCGGGACTCCCAGGGAGACCCAGTACTTC. Translating gives CASSPLTGTPRETQYF. Full variable domain (missing parts from reference TRBV7-8 and TRBJ2-5): GAGVSQSPRYKVAKRGQDVALRCDPISGHVSLFWYQQALGQGPEFLTYFQNEAQLDKSGLPSDRFFAERPEGSVSTLKIQRTQQEDSAVYLCASSPLTGTPRETQYFGPGTRLLVL.

This chain uses TRBV18 with TRBJ2-5; 13 bases line up with TRBD2. This CDR3 has 17 residues. CDR1 and CDR2 (germline): KGHSH, LQKENI. V lost 0 bases, J lost 2 bases, and 3 bases stayed unmatched. The CDR3 loop is CASSPPTSGRPQETQYF. For the CDR3, the DNA is TGTGCCAGCTCACCACCGACTAGCGGGAGGCCTCAAGAGACCCAGTACTTC. Drawing the rest from reference TRBV18 and TRBJ2-5, the complete variable domain is NAGVMQNPRHLVRRRGQEARLRCSPMKGHSHVYWYRQLPEEGLKFMVYLQKENIIDESGMPKERFSAEFPKEGPSILRIQQVVRGDSAAYFCASSPPTSGRPQETQYFGPGTRLLVL.

The chain combines TRBV12-3 or TRBV12-4 with TRBJ1-5; D is unresolved. Trimming took off 3 bases at V and 2 bases at J, with 8 bases between the two ends. CDR3 length equals 14 residues. DNA for the CDR3: TGTGCCAGCAGTTTCAGCTGGGGCAATCAGCCCCAGCATTTT. Protein sequence: CASSFSWGNQPQHF.

CDR3 residues: CASSSRDRVGTQYF. In nucleotides, the CDR3 is TGTGCCAGCAGTTCGCGAGACAGGGTAGGGACCCAGTACTTC. The chain carries TRBV12-3 or TRBV12-4 and TRBJ2-5, with TRBD1 matching 7 bases. Trimming took 4 bases from V and 7 from J; bases not matched to a gene: 9. CDR3 length: 14 amino acids.

The chain has TRBV7-2 and TRBJ1-3; no definite D call. Per the germline V gene, CDR1 is SGHTA and CDR2 is FQGNSA. Trimming shortened V by 5 bases and J by 4 bases, and 12 bases separated the two germline ends. This CDR3 has 14 amino acids. The CDR3 protein is CASSPGIAGNTIYF. CDR3 in DNA: TGTGCCAGCAGCCCCGGAATTGCCGGAAACACCATATATTTT.

The chain joins TRBV28 to TRBJ1-1; D perhaps matches TRBD1 (6 bases). Germline CDR1 reads MDHEN; CDR2 reads SYDVKM. This CDR3 has 14 amino acids. With 7 bases removed from V and 2 bases from J, the gap between germline ends came to 14 bases. For the CDR3, the DNA is TGTGCCAGCACCCTACAGGGATTCAACACTGAAGCTTTCTTT. Translated: CASTLQGFNTEAFF.

This clonotype counts as large. This chain joins TRBV4-3 and TRBJ2-5, with TRBD2 as a possible D gene (6 bases). V was trimmed by 0 bases and J by 5 bases, leaving 19 bases between them. Germline values: CDR1 LGHNA, CDR2 YSLEER. This CDR3 is built from 17 residues. The CDR3 protein is CASSQDPPGRLGETQYF. The CDR3 DNA is TGCGCCAGCAGCCAAGATCCCCCGGGGAGGTTAGGTGAGACCCAGTACTTC.

The chain combines TRBV6-2 or TRBV6-3 with TRBJ1-1; 7 nucleotides agree with TRBD1. The germline gives CDR1 MNHEY, CDR2 SVGEGT. CDR3 size: 14 residues. The junction had 5 bases not matched to a gene; V was cut back by 7 bases and J by 0 bases. CDR3 amino acids: CASKTGNMNTEAFF. CDR3 sequence (DNA): TGTGCCAGCAAGACAGGGAACATGAACACTGAAGCTTTCTTT.

This chain uses TRBV18 with TRBJ1-5; the D is unclear. CDR3 length: 14 residues. With 0 bases removed from V and 4 bases from J, the gap between germline ends came to 7 bases. CDR1 is KGHSH, CDR2 LQKENI, per germline. CDR3 region: CASSPPPGNQPQHF. The CDR3 region has the DNA TGTGCCAGCTCACCACCCCCTGGGAATCAGCCCCAGCATTTT.